This TCR beta chain is from a study of OX40 agonist ivuxolimab in advanced cancers. General study points: On average, CD8+ T cells showed a greater number of expanded clones than CD4+.

In germline, CDR1 is MNHEY, CDR2 SMNVEV (reference sequence). This CDR3 is built from 14 residues. Trimming removed 5 bases from V and 3 bases from J; junction bases left unmatched: 5. Profiled with immunoSEQ multiplex PCR; TCRdb holds only in-frame clones, not every one. The table shows some 32,000 clones, with roughly 89% occurring only once. Turning to this clone: Its antigen is not identified. A far larger clone is one nucleotide away, so this likely arose from a read error. Other nucleotide sequences from this sample produce the same CDR3.

This TCR came from an adult with an advanced solid tumor such as melanoma, head and neck, liver or kidney cancer. V gene TRBV27 combines with J gene TRBJ2-7, with 9 bases aligning to TRBD1. Sequenced here: CD4+ or CD8+ T cells sorted from blood, sampled in a trial of the OX40 agonist ivuxolimab. CDR3 sequence reads: CASSPGTGNYEQYF. CDR3 in DNA: TGTGCCAGCAGTCCCGGGACAGGGAACTACGAGCAGTACTTC.